The source of this T cell receptor (beta chain) is a study of blood T cell repertoires in COVID-19. This clone was found a few times. Using immunoSEQ multiplex PCR, the repertoire was profiled, and TCRdb retains in-frame clones only, with some absent. The profile shows tens of thousands of clones, approximately 86% of them singletons. The germline V gene has CDR1 MDHEN and CDR2 SYDVKM. The CDR3 covers 12 residues. The V end lost 2 bases, the J end lost 8 bases, and 7 bases lay between the germline ends. The TCR originated in a man between 45 and 60 years old with active COVID-19. The genes are TRBV28 and TRBJ2-1; D gene ambiguous. Sequencing used peripheral blood. The CDR3 sequence: CASSLLVYEQFF. CDR3 in DNA: TGTGCCAGCAGTTTACTAGTCTATGAGCAGTTCTTC.